This TCR beta chain derives from a study of T cell changes during pregnancy in multiple sclerosis. The assay was immunoSEQ multiplex PCR, and TCRdb's table has in-frame clones only and misses some. The sample records about 120,000 clones, about 93% being singletons. This CDR3 is built from 13 residues. Germline CDR1 is LNHDA and CDR2 is SQIVND (reference sequence). Trimming pared 0 bases from V and 5 bases from J, leaving 8 bases between. Sample: peripheral blood, taken before pregnancy. The sequence came from a female donor with multiple sclerosis, enrolled in a pregnancy study. The chain recombines TRBV19 with TRBJ2-7; TRBD2 is a possible D gene (6 bases). The CDR3 protein is CASSIEGGNEQYF. CDR3 nucleotide sequence: TGTGCCAGTAGTATAGAAGGAGGGAACGAGCAGTACTTC.